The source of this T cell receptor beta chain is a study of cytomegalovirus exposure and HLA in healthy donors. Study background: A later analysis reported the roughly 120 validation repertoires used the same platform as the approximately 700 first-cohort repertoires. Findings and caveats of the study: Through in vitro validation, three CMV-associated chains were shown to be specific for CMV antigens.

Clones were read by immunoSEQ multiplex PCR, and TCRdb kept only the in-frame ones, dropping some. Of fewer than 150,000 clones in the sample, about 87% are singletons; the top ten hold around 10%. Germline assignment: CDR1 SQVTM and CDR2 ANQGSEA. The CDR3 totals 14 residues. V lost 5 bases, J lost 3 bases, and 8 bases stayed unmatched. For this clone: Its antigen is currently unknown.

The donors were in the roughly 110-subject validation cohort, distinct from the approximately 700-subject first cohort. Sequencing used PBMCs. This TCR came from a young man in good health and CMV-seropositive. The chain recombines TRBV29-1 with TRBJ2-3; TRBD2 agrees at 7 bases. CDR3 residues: CSVRLATLTDTQYF. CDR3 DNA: TGCAGCGTTCGACTAGCCACTTTAACAGATACGCAGTATTTT.